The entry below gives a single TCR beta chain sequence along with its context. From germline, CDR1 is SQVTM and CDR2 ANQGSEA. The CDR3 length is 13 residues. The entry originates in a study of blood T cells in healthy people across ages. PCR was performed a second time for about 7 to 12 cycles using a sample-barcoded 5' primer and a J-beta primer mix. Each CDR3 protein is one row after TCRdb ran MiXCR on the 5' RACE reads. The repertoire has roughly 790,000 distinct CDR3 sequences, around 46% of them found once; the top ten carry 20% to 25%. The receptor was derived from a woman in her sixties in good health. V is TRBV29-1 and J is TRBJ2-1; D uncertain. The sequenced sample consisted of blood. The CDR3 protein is CVTGLPSYNEQFF. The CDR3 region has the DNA TGCGTCACGGGCCTACCCTCCTACAATGAGCAGTTCTTC.